This T cell receptor (beta chain) is drawn from a study of cytotoxic CD8 clonotypes in ibrutinib-treated CLL. The table came from immunoSEQ multiplex PCR; TCRdb's copy has only in-frame clones and leaves some out. The repertoire holds fewer than 400,000 clones, 67% seen once, with about 5.9% in the top ten. Per germline, CDR1 SQVTM and CDR2 ANQGSEA. The length of the CDR3 is 14 residues. V was pared by 2 bases and J by 0 bases, with 8 bases between. The source material was PBMCs, sampled after 36 months of ibrutinib treatment. The receptor comes from a human donor with chronic lymphocytic leukemia. This chain joins TRBV29-1 and TRBJ1-3; no clear D gene. The CDR3: CSVERHLSGNTIYF. CDR3 sequence (DNA): TGCAGCGTTGAACGGCATCTCTCTGGAAACACCATATATTTT.